The 4 T cell receptor beta chains in this list originate from one sample, sequenced in a study of response to subunit inactivated influenza vaccine. TCRdb re-called the RT-PCR reads through MiXCR, storing one row per CDR3 protein. The table includes hundreds of thousands of distinct CDR3 sequences, approximately 7.1% detected once. The starting material was PBMCs from blood, obtained about 23 months after vaccination. These receptors were taken from a man aged 50-75 years who received an inactivated influenza vaccine.

V and J are TRBV20-1 and TRBJ1-5, with 8 nucleotides matching TRBD1. There are 12 residues in the CDR3. CDR1 and CDR2 from the germline V gene are DFQATT and SNEGSKA (reference sequence). The CDR3 loop reads CRVKQGDQPQHF. For the CDR3, the DNA is TGCAGGGTGAAACAGGGGGACCAGCCCCAGCATTTT.

CDR3 nucleotide sequence: TGCAGTGCTTCAGACCTGTACGAGCAGTACTTC. This codes for CSASDLYEQYF. The V and J genes are TRBV20-1 and TRBJ2-7; D not certain. V was cut by 5 bases and J by 4 bases, with 9 bases left in between. In germline, CDR1 is DFQATT, CDR2 SNEGSKA (reference sequence). CDR3 size: 11 residues.

This clonotype appeared many times. The genes are TRBV20-1 and TRBJ2-7, with D uncertain. Looked up from germline, CDR1 is DFQATT and CDR2 is SNEGSKA (reference sequence). V lost 4 bases and J lost 0, with 10 bases in between. The CDR3 covers 13 residues. The CDR3 bases are TGCAGTGCTATGATTAGAAACTCCTACGAGCAGTACTTC. Amino acids: CSAMIRNSYEQYF.

This clonotype turned up a few times. The gene calls are TRBV7-2 and TRBJ2-2, with D hard to call. V dropped 3 bases and J dropped 6 bases, with 8 bases sitting between them. Germline CDR1 reads SGHTA; CDR2 reads FQGNSA. The CDR3 is 13 residues long. The CDR3 DNA follows: TGTGCCAGCAGCTTGTCGTGGGCCGGGGAGCTGTTTTTT. This sequence encodes CASSLSWAGELFF.